This T cell receptor beta chain derives from a study of Ad26.COV2.S vaccination and SARS-CoV-2 variants. About the study: Once or twice, 56 days apart, Ad26.COV2.S was delivered intramuscularly.

This clone appeared a single time. Its antigen remains unidentified. Findings of the study overall: Breadth and depth estimates from TCRs may understate total T cell responses.

Profiling relied on immunoSEQ multiplex PCR, and the TCRdb table lists in-frame clones only, not all of them. The data hold hundreds of thousands of clones, with approximately 90% observed a single time. The treatment was: 15 to 20 received Ad26.COV2.S at low or high dose, single or two shots; 5 received placebo; per-sample allocation not given. After the first vaccine or placebo injection, samples were drawn on day 63. This material consisted of peripheral blood, taken in a trial of Ad26.COV2.S vaccine versus placebo. The receptor was derived from a person between 18 and 65 years old who received the Ad26.COV2.S COVID-19 vaccine or a placebo.

CDR3 bases: TGTGCCAGCAGTTCAGTACAGGGGATCGGTGAGCAGTTCTTC. Its translation: CASSSVQGIGEQFF. The chain is built from TRBV6-2 or TRBV6-3 and TRBJ2-1; 7 bases agree with TRBD1. CDR1 is MNHEY and CDR2 is SVGEGT in the germline V gene. The CDR3 is made up of 14 amino acids. V was clipped by 4 bases and J by 9 bases; unmatched bases: 9.